This TCR beta chain appears in the sequencing data of a study of T cell repertoires in cytomegalovirus infection. Each CDR3 protein gets one entry after TCRdb re-called the reads with MiXCR. The sample comprises a few hundred thousand distinct CDR3 sequences, 15% to 20% of which are singletons, and about 12% rests with the top ten. This sequence was found in a human donor in good health (CMV status not recorded). Some clones in this sample may be carry-over from other donors' samples. Input material: PBMCs.

CDR3 amino acids: CASSFLGGPSNQPQHF. CDR3 in DNA: TGTGCCAGCAGTTTCCTGGGGGGCCCGTCCAATCAGCCCCAGCATTTT. This rearrangement joins TRBV12-3 or TRBV12-4 to TRBJ1-5, with D possibly TRBD1 on 6 matching bases. Deletions cut 3 bases from V and 3 bases from J, with 15 bases between. This CDR3 comprises 16 residues.